These 18 T cell receptor beta chains share one sample of origin, sequenced in a study of control samples from healthy donors and cancer patients. Some clones are missing from TCRdb's copy, which holds only in-frame ones; the method was immunoSEQ multiplex PCR. This sample has around 140,000 clones, with 93% found just once. The sample taken for sequencing was blood. These receptors all stem from a man younger than 35 in good health.

This clone was seen once. The V and J genes are TRBV5-4 and TRBJ2-3; 15 bases map to TRBD2. Looked up from germline, CDR1 is SGHNT and CDR2 is YYREEE (reference sequence). CDR3 length equals 17 residues. The trim removed 1 base at V and 6 bases at J, leaving 6 bases unmatched. For the CDR3, the DNA is TGTGCCAGCAGCTTGTCTGGACTAGCGGGGGGGCACGATACGCAGTATTTT. Amino acids: CASSLSGLAGGHDTQYF.

V gene TRBV15 combines with J gene TRBJ1-5, with a weak D call TRBD1 (5 bases). The V end lost 0 bases, the J end lost 4 bases, and 7 bases lay between the germline ends. Germline loops: CDR1 LNHNV, CDR2 YYDKDF (reference sequence). The CDR3 is 14 amino acids. CDR3 coding DNA: TGTGCCACCAGCAGAGACCAGGGTAATCAGCCCCAGCATTTT. This sequence encodes CATSRDQGNQPQHF.

The gene calls are TRBV5-8 and TRBJ1-1; D remains unclear. The germline CDR1 and CDR2 sequences are SGHTS and YDEGEE. The CDR3 has 14 amino acids. Trimming pared 2 bases from V and 1 base from J, leaving 9 bases between. CDR3 loop: CASSLGQKNTEAFF. The DNA of the CDR3 is TGTGCCAGCAGCTTAGGGCAGAAGAACACTGAAGCTTTCTTT.

This chain joins TRBV18 and TRBJ2-7; the D gene is possibly TRBD2 (7 bases). Trimming removed 0 bases from V and 3 bases from J, with 15 bases in between. This CDR3 is 16 amino acids long. Germline V lookup: CDR1 KGHSH, CDR2 LQKENI. CDR3 sequence (DNA): TGTGCCAGCTCACCACCGACGGGGGGCTTCGGCTACGAGCAGTACTTC. Amino acid sequence: CASSPPTGGFGYEQYF.

The chain couples TRBV6-5 to TRBJ2-7; either TRBD1 or TRBD2 may fit D (5 bases each). Germline CDR1 MNHEY, CDR2 SVGAGI. This CDR3 region has 12 residues. With 8 bases removed from V and 5 bases from J, the gap between germline ends came to 13 bases. CDR3 region: CASRRGVNEQYF. CDR3 bases: TGTGCCAGCCGAAGAGGGGTGAACGAGCAGTACTTC.

This chain links TRBV6-6 with TRBJ2-7; D may be TRBD1 (6 bases). Germline V gene data show CDR1 as MNHNY and CDR2 as SVGAGI (reference sequence). The CDR3 has 16 amino acids. V shed 3 bases and J shed 4 bases, with 19 bases lying between them. The CDR3 DNA is TGTGCCAGCAGTTATGTTTCAGGGGCCGGGCAGTACGAGCAGTACTTC. It codes for CASSYVSGAGQYEQYF.

The V and J genes are TRBV4-2 and TRBJ2-3; no clear D. CDR1 is LGHNA and CDR2 is YNFKEQ in the germline V gene. The CDR3 has 15 residues. V gave up 4 bases and J gave up 2 bases, with 13 bases separating them. CDR3 bases: TGTGCCAGCAGCCGGACGACTGGCTTCACAGATACGCAGTATTTT. It codes for CASSRTTGFTDTQYF.

The chain employs TRBV7-3 and TRBJ1-6; weak D call: TRBD1 (5 bases). The germline V gene encodes CDR1 SGHTA and CDR2 FQGTGA. V was shortened by 10 bases and J by 12 bases, with 22 bases between the two germline ends. This CDR3 contains 14 residues. The CDR3 spells CATQVGEKVVPLHF. The CDR3 DNA follows: TGTGCCACCCAGGTGGGGGAGAAGGTTGTACCCCTCCACTTT.

The chain is built from TRBV4-2 and TRBJ1-1, with D tentatively TRBD1 (5 bases). Germline CDR1 reads LGHNA; CDR2 reads YNFKEQ. V lost 5 bases and J lost 7, with 8 bases in between. There are 11 residues in the CDR3. The CDR3 spells CASSLGDEAFF. Written as DNA, the CDR3 is TGTGCCAGCAGCTTGGGGGATGAAGCTTTCTTT.

V and J are TRBV5-4 and TRBJ1-1, with D unresolved. Trimming stripped 4 bases from V and 4 bases from J, with 20 bases between. This CDR3 is built from 16 residues. Germline V gene data show CDR1 as SGHNT and CDR2 as YYREEE (reference sequence). CDR3 amino acids: CASSPARGGIVTEAFF. The CDR3, as DNA: TGTGCCAGCAGCCCCGCCAGAGGAGGGATCGTCACTGAAGCTTTCTTT.

This clone was counted once. In DNA, the CDR3 is TGTGCCAGCAGCCTTGGGACACCGGGGGCTGGAAAACTGTTTTTT. This gives the protein CASSLGTPGAGKLFF. This chain joins TRBV7-2 and TRBJ1-4; D may be TRBD1 (6 bases). V was trimmed by 5 bases and J by 10 bases, leaving 20 bases between them. Germline CDR1 reads SGHTA; CDR2 reads FQGNSA. The CDR3 runs to 15 residues.

This sequence joins TRBV10-2 and TRBJ2-7; D might be TRBD1 or TRBD2, each matching 5 bases. This CDR3 has 12 residues. Germline V lookup: CDR1 WSHSY, CDR2 SAAADI. Between the trimmed V and J ends, which lost 0 bases and 6 bases, there was a span of 6 bases. The chain's CDR3 is CASSESGVEQYF. CDR3 DNA: TGCGCCAGCAGTGAGTCGGGGGTCGAGCAGTACTTC.

The rearrangement links TRBV5-6 to TRBJ2-1, with D perhaps matching TRBD1 (6 bases). Germline V gene sequence: CDR1 SGHDT, CDR2 YYEEEE. The CDR3 length is 14 residues. Trimming stripped 0 bases from V and 5 bases from J, with 9 bases between. CDR3 nucleotide sequence: TGTGCCAGCAGCTTGGCCTACAGGGACAATGAGCAGTTCTTC. Translation gives CASSLAYRDNEQFF.

V usage is TRBV5-1 and J usage is TRBJ2-5; either TRBD1 or TRBD2 may fit D (5 bases each). CDR1 SGHRS and CDR2 YFSETQ come from the germline V gene. The CDR3 totals 14 residues. V lost 3 bases and J 5 bases, leaving 14 bases between the germline ends. The chain's CDR3 is CASSWDPRQETQYF. CDR3 coding DNA: TGCGCCAGCAGCTGGGACCCCCGCCAGGAGACCCAGTACTTC.

The chain is built from TRBV5-1 and TRBJ2-3, with 10 bases matching TRBD1. Germline CDR1 SGHRS, CDR2 YFSETQ. The CDR3 totals 14 residues. Losses at the gene ends were 3 bases for V and 5 bases for J; bases not matched to a gene: 3. CDR3 amino acids: CASSWDRGGDTQYF. The DNA of the CDR3 is TGCGCCAGCAGCTGGGACAGGGGTGGAGATACGCAGTATTTT.

DNA for the CDR3: TGCGCCAGCAGCCAGGAGGACGGGAACACTGAAGCTTTCTTT. This translates into CASSQEDGNTEAFF. V is TRBV4-1 and J is TRBJ1-1; D gene uncertain. The CDR3 has 14 amino acids. The germline gives CDR1 MGHRA, CDR2 YSYEKL. The V end lost 3 bases, the J end lost 1 base, and 9 bases lay between the germline ends.

Note on this clone: Its ends do not fully match the called genes, so a read error is possible. The CDR3 loop reads CASSLLRLLF. In DNA form, the CDR3 reads TGTGCCAGCAGCCTCCTCCGATTGCTCTTC. The rearrangement uses TRBV5-8 and TRBJ2-1; D gene unclear. The germline V gene encodes CDR1 SGHTS and CDR2 YDEGEE. There are 10 residues in the CDR3.

This clone has a single count. The chain recombines TRBV30 with TRBJ1-2, with D unresolved. The CDR3 totals 14 residues. The germline V gene encodes CDR1 GTSNPN and CDR2 SVGIG (reference sequence). Deletions cut 2 bases from V and 0 bases from J, with 10 bases between. CDR3 bases: TGTGCCTGGAGTAGACGGAGGACTAACTATGGCTACACCTTC. It is translated as CAWSRRRTNYGYTF. Drawing the rest from reference TRBV30 and TRBJ1-2, the complete variable domain is SQTIHQWPATLVQPVGSPLSLECTVEGTSNPNLYWYRQAAGRGLQLLFYSVGIGQISSEVPQNLSASRPQDRQFILSSKKLLLSDSGFYLCAWSRRRTNYGYTFGSGTRLTVV.